The 18 T cell receptor beta chains below come from one sample, sequenced in a study of diagnostic markers for celiac disease. TCRdb derives one entry per CDR3 protein from the reads, leaving out DNA. In total, the table holds just over 7,500 distinct CDR3 sequences. Specimen: either unsorted cells or a sorted T cell fraction (not recorded which). Receptors were obtained from a human donor. This table probably holds off-target reads from a library built for another chain.

This clonotype counts as medium-sized by frequency. The chain employs TRBV4-2 and TRBJ2-5; TCRdb's D call of TRBD1 is untestable without DNA. Per the germline V gene, CDR1 is LGHNA and CDR2 is YNFKEQ. This CDR3 is built from 15 residues. The CDR3 loop reads CASSQERGGEETQYF.

The rearrangement uses TRBV9 and TRBJ2-5; no DNA is available, so the TRBD1 call from TCRdb remains unchecked. The V gene's germline CDR1 is SGDLS and CDR2 YYNGEE. The CDR3 runs to 15 residues. This chain's CDR3 is CASSVAGANQETQYF.

The chain carries TRBV6-5 and TRBJ1-1; TCRdb's D call, TRBD1, is unchecked because there is no DNA. The CDR3 has 17 amino acids. Germline V gives CDR1 MNHEY, CDR2 SVGAGI. CDR3 amino acids: CASSYLGGGRVNTEAFF.

The J gene is TRBJ2-5, the V gene TRBV7-2; TCRdb's assignment of TRBD2 cannot be checked, as there is no DNA. This CDR3 has 15 amino acids. Germline-derived CDR1 and CDR2 are SGHTA and FQGNSA. The CDR3 sequence: CASSPRTSSQETQYF.

V gene TRBV19 combines with J gene TRBJ2-3; the TCRdb D gene call, TRBD1, has no DNA to confirm it. The CDR3 contains 16 residues. CDR1 is LNHDA, CDR2 SQIVND, per germline (reference sequence). CDR3 protein: CASSPLRGGATDTQYF.

The J gene is TRBJ1-4, the V gene TRBV28; lacking DNA, the TRBD1 call made by TCRdb goes unchecked. This CDR3 has 14 amino acids. The germline V gene has CDR1 MDHEN and CDR2 SYDVKM. Here the CDR3 reads CASAVQGLREKLFF.

This rearrangement joins TRBV7-2 to TRBJ2-7; the D gene TCRdb calls, TRBD1, cannot be checked with no DNA. Germline V gene lookup returns CDR1 SGHTA and CDR2 FQGNSA. The CDR3 totals 13 residues. The CDR3 here is CASSSYRAYEQYF.

This clonotype ranks as medium-sized in terms of frequency. The rearrangement uses TRBV6-6 and TRBJ1-6. This CDR3 comprises 18 residues. Per the germline V gene, CDR1 is MNHNY and CDR2 is SVGAGI (reference sequence). CDR3: CASRDIVTDSSYNSPLHF.

Frequency places this clonotype as medium-sized. The gene calls are TRBV7-2 and TRBJ1-5; TCRdb indicates TRBD1, and absent DNA this call remains unverified. Germline loops: CDR1 SGHTA, CDR2 FQGNSA. The CDR3 is 13 amino acids. The CDR3 here is CASSARQGQPQHF.

The V gene is TRBV19, the J gene TRBJ1-1. CDR1 LNHDA and CDR2 SQIVND come from the germline V gene (reference sequence). The CDR3 is 11 residues long. The CDR3 loop is CASAWDTEAFF.

The chain couples TRBV29-1 to TRBJ2-4; TCRdb's D call of TRBD2 is untestable without DNA. Germline lookup yields CDR1 SQVTM and CDR2 ANQGSEA. The CDR3 contains 15 residues. Here the CDR3 reads CSVDVRAADKNIQYF.

The chain links TRBV5-1 to TRBJ1-1; TCRdb reports TRBD1, a call that lacks DNA to check it against. There are 14 residues in the CDR3. Germline V gene sequence: CDR1 SGHRS, CDR2 YFSETQ. CDR3 in amino acids: CASSAYPQGTEAFF.

The V and J genes are TRBV27 and TRBJ2-1. This CDR3 region has 13 residues. Looked up from germline, CDR1 is MNHEY and CDR2 is SMNVEV (reference sequence). CDR3 in amino acids: CASSLWTRNEQFF.

V gene TRBV20-1 combines with J gene TRBJ2-3; TCRdb reports TRBD2, a call that lacks DNA to check it against. The germline CDR1 and CDR2 sequences are DFQATT and SNEGSKA (reference sequence). The CDR3 has 14 amino acids. Here the CDR3 reads CSAREPGLVDTQYF.

Its frequency marks this clonotype as medium-sized. CDR3 region: CASSHADKGAFPNEQFF. The rearrangement links TRBV14 to TRBJ2-1; checking the TCRdb D call of TRBD1 is not possible without DNA. CDR1 SGHDN and CDR2 FVKESK come from the germline V gene. The CDR3 spans 17 residues.

The chain links TRBV5-1 to TRBJ1-5. There are 15 residues in the CDR3. Germline V gives CDR1 SGHRS, CDR2 YFSETQ. The CDR3 spells CASSLGGGSNQPQHF.

The chain carries TRBV20-1 and TRBJ1-1. The CDR3 has 14 residues. Looked up from germline, CDR1 is DFQATT and CDR2 is SNEGSKA (reference sequence). CDR3 residues: CSARDREWTSGMFF.

This chain joins TRBV2 and TRBJ2-3; TCRdb's assignment of TRBD2 cannot be checked, as there is no DNA. The CDR3 has 15 amino acids. Germline CDR1 is SNHLY and CDR2 is FYNNEI. This chain's CDR3 is CASSRDSGSTDTQYF. Variable domain in full (rest from reference TRBV2 and TRBJ2-3): EPEVTQTPSHQVTQMGQEVILRCVPISNHLYFYWYRQILGQKVEFLVSFYNNEISEKSEIFDDQFSVERPDGSNFTLKIRSTKLEDSAMYFCASSRDSGSTDTQYFGPGTRLTVL.